A selection of T cell receptor beta chains follows, all from one sample in a study of blood T cell repertoires in COVID-19. The method was immunoSEQ multiplex PCR; TCRdb's version includes in-frame clones alone and lacks a portion of them. This sample yields over 35,000 clones, of which approximately 80% are seen a single time; less than 25% belongs to the top ten. Sequenced input: peripheral blood. The source of these receptors is a human donor with acute or convalescent COVID-19. The donor label of this sample is uncertain. CDR3s include the opening cysteine and the closing phenylalanine or tryptophan. D genes are given only for firm matches. Not all rows give a size; the values are once, few, many and, for expanded clones, a class.

V,J,size,D,CDR3,DNA
TRBV7-2,TRBJ2-3,-,TRBD1,CASSFSTGVGTDTQYF,TGTGCCAGCAGCTTCTCGACAGGGGTGGGGACAGATACGCAGTATTTT
TRBV18,TRBJ2-3,-,TRBD2,CASSPLHTGLGSSTDTQYF,TGTGCCAGCTCACCACTTCATACCGGACTAGGTAGTAGCACAGATACGCAGTATTTT
TRBV6-6,TRBJ2-1,-,TRBD2,CASSQGLAGRYEQFF,TGTGCCAGCAGTCAGGGACTAGCGGGAAGGTATGAGCAGTTCTTC
TRBV9,TRBJ2-1,-,-,CASSVEGEHEQFF,TGTGCCAGCAGCGTAGAAGGAGAACATGAGCAGTTCTTC
TRBV4-1,TRBJ1-5,-,-,CASSQDRGGGQPQHF,TGCGCCAGCAGCCAAGATCGGGGGGGCGGGCAGCCCCAGCATTTT
TRBV7-2,TRBJ2-5,-,-,CASSLARVETQYF,TGTGCCAGCAGCTTAGCCAGGGTTGAGACCCAGTACTTC
TRBV7-8,TRBJ1-5,-,-,CASSRLESNQPQHF,TGTGCCAGCAGCCGCCTAGAAAGCAATCAGCCCCAGCATTTT
TRBV11-2,TRBJ2-3,-,-,CASSLKLASRVTDTQYF,TGTGCCAGCAGCTTAAAGCTTGCCTCCCGGGTCACAGATACGCAGTATTTT
TRBV5-6,TRBJ1-1,-,-,CASSLSSAEAFF,TGTGCCAGCAGCTTGTCCTCCGCCGAGGCTTTCTTT
TRBV7-3,TRBJ2-5,-,TRBD2,CASSSPGLADQETQYF,TGTGCCAGCAGCTCCCCGGGACTAGCGGATCAAGAGACCCAGTACTTC
TRBV19,TRBJ1-3,-,-,CASSNDGGGNTIYF,TGTGCCAGTAGTAACGACGGAGGAGGAAACACCATATATTTT
TRBV10-3,TRBJ2-5,-,-,CAISERVARETQYF,TGTGCCATCAGTGAGAGGGTAGCGAGGGAGACCCAGTACTTC
TRBV6-2/TRBV6-3,TRBJ2-6,-,-,CASSRGLVTGANVLTF,TGTGCCAGCAGTCGGGGGTTAGTTACTGGGGCCAACGTCCTGACTTTC
TRBV28,TRBJ1-3,-,-,CASREGSGNTIYF,TGTGCCAGTCGGGAGGGTTCTGGAAACACCATATATTTT
TRBV10-2,TRBJ1-2,-,TRBD1,CASTGQGNYGYTF,TGCGCCAGCACGGGACAGGGCAACTATGGCTACACCTTC
TRBV4-2,TRBJ2-7,-,-,CASSQRDWTYEQYF,TGTGCCAGCAGCCAGAGGGACTGGACCTACGAGCAGTACTTC
TRBV9,TRBJ2-5,-,-,CASSVAEGNYQETQYF,TGTGCCAGCAGCGTAGCCGAGGGAAATTACCAAGAGACCCAGTACTTC
TRBV9,TRBJ1-6,-,-,CASSVAIDSPLHF,TGTGCCAGCAGCGTAGCTATTGATTCACCCCTCCACTTT
TRBV7-3,TRBJ1-1,once,-,CASSLSPGSTAAFF,TGTGCCAGCAGCTTGTCACCGGGATCAACGGCGGCTTTCTTT
TRBV10-1,TRBJ1-1,-,-,CASSESAGYTEAFF,TGCGCCAGCAGTGAGTCTGCAGGGTACACTGAAGCTTTCTTT
TRBV2,TRBJ2-4,-,TRBD2,CASSEVRLAILLAKNIQYF,TGTGCCAGCAGTGAAGTACGACTAGCGATTTTACTAGCCAAAAACATTCAGTACTTC
TRBV10-3,TRBJ2-2,-,-,CAISASDTGELFF,TGTGCCATCAGTGCTTCGGACACCGGGGAGCTGTTTTTT
TRBV19,TRBJ2-7,-,TRBD1,CATSRGREQYF,TGTGCCACGTCGAGGGGGCGAGAGCAGTACTTC
TRBV11-2,TRBJ2-3,-,-,CASSLGYDTQYF,TGTGCCAGCAGCCTCGGGTACGATACGCAGTATTTT
TRBV5-5,TRBJ2-3,many,TRBD2,CASSLEGLAVDTQYF,TGTGCCAGCAGCTTAGAGGGGCTAGCGGTGGATACGCAGTATTTT
TRBV10-3,TRBJ2-7,-,TRBD2,CAIRATGTSGYEQYF,TGTGCCATCAGGGCGACCGGGACTAGCGGTTACGAGCAGTACTTC
TRBV28,TRBJ1-1,-,-,CASSLGPTMNTEAFF,TGTGCCAGCAGTTTAGGTCCTACCATGAACACTGAAGCTTTCTTT
TRBV20-1,TRBJ2-7,-,-,CSARGPAEQYF,TGCAGTGCTAGAGGGCCCGCCGAGCAGTACTTC
TRBV7-3,TRBJ2-1,-,TRBD2,CASSSGSGRAGYEQFF,TGTGCCAGCAGCTCTGGGAGCGGGAGGGCCGGATATGAGCAGTTCTTC
TRBV27,TRBJ1-1,-,-,CASSLVGASNTEAFF,TGTGCCAGCAGTTTAGTAGGGGCCTCGAACACTGAAGCTTTCTTT
TRBV6-5,TRBJ1-6,-,TRBD1,CASSSQGAVGSPLHF,TGTGCCAGCAGTTCACAGGGGGCAGTCGGTTCACCCCTCCACTTT
TRBV28,TRBJ2-7,-,-,CASSLAGYEQYF,TGTGCCAGCAGTTTAGCGGGGTACGAGCAGTACTTC
TRBV6-5,TRBJ2-7,-,-,CASSYSKNGGYEQYF,TGTGCCAGCAGTTACTCGAAGAATGGAGGTTACGAGCAGTACTTC
TRBV4-3,TRBJ2-5,-,TRBD2,CASSQLGVLAGGQETQYF,TGCGCCAGCAGCCAACTCGGTGTGCTAGCGGGGGGACAAGAGACCCAGTACTTC
TRBV29-1,TRBJ2-5,few,-,CSVEPERGRGETQYF,TGCAGCGTTGAACCCGAGAGGGGTCGGGGGGAGACCCAGTACTTC
TRBV30,TRBJ2-7,once,TRBD1,CAWGQGTYEQYF,TGTGCCTGGGGACAGGGAACCTACGAGCAGTACTTC
TRBV11-3,TRBJ2-2,-,TRBD2,CASSLPSAGVATGELFF,TGTGCCAGCAGCTTACCCTCAGCGGGAGTAGCCACCGGGGAGCTGTTTTTT
TRBV7-6,TRBJ2-3,-,-,CASSLGVGGGRTDTQYF,TGTGCCAGCAGCTTAGGCGTTGGGGGGGGGCGAACAGATACGCAGTATTTT
TRBV5-1,TRBJ1-6,-,-,CASSPSRSFNNSPLHF,TGCGCCAGCAGCCCCAGCCGGAGTTTTAATAATTCACCCCTCCACTTT
TRBV11-2,TRBJ2-7,-,-,CASSSPGDTYEQYF,TGTGCCAGCAGCTCCCCCGGGGACACCTACGAGCAGTACTTC
TRBV3-1/TRBV3-2,TRBJ2-1,-,-,CASSHTGNEQFF,TGTGCCAGCAGCCATACTGGTAATGAGCAGTTCTTC
TRBV5-1,TRBJ2-7,once,TRBD1,CASSLGFGTGREQYF,TGCGCCAGCAGCTTAGGATTCGGGACAGGGCGCGAGCAGTACTTC
TRBV5-4,TRBJ2-7,-,-,CASSLDQYEQYF,TGTGCCAGCAGCTTGGACCAGTACGAGCAGTACTTC
TRBV10-1,TRBJ2-7,-,TRBD2,CASTAGTSRSYEQYF,TGCGCCAGCACCGCCGGGACTAGCCGTTCCTACGAGCAGTACTTC
TRBV5-5,TRBJ2-1,-,TRBD2,CASSPVASGQISYNEQFF,TGTGCCAGCAGCCCCGTGGCTAGCGGGCAGATCTCCTACAATGAGCAGTTCTTC
TRBV30,TRBJ2-7,-,TRBD2,CACTGLAGYEQYF,TGTGCCTGCACGGGACTAGCCGGCTACGAGCAGTACTTC
TRBV10-2,TRBJ2-2,-,-,CATRQQGVGELFF,TGCGCCACCAGACAGCAGGGTGTCGGGGAGCTGTTTTTT
TRBV5-1,TRBJ1-4,-,TRBD1,CASSTAGQGSTEKLFF,TGCGCCAGCAGTACTGCTGGACAGGGATCGACTGAAAAACTGTTTTTT
TRBV5-1,TRBJ2-1,-,-,CASAREGAGFGEQFF,TGCGCCAGTGCTCGGGAGGGGGCGGGATTTGGAGAGCAGTTCTTC
TRBV7-3,TRBJ2-1,-,TRBD2,CASSLGTSNEQFF,TGTGCCAGCAGCCTCGGGACTAGTAATGAGCAGTTCTTC
TRBV14,TRBJ2-1,-,-,CASSQGLYNEQFF,TGTGCCAGCAGCCAAGGACTATACAATGAGCAGTTCTTC
TRBV7-3,TRBJ1-1,once,-,CASSLIGETTEAFF,TGTGCCAGCAGCTTAATAGGGGAAACTACTGAAGCTTTCTTT
TRBV19,TRBJ1-2,few,-,CASSIDRANYGYTF,TGTGCCAGTAGTATAGACAGGGCTAACTATGGCTACACCTTC
TRBV10-3,TRBJ1-1,-,TRBD1,CAISEQGITEAFF,TGTGCCATCAGCGAACAGGGGATCACTGAAGCTTTCTTT
TRBV5-5,TRBJ2-1,few,-,CASSLVPTGGPLNEQFF,TGTGCCAGCAGCTTGGTCCCCACGGGGGGCCCGTTGAATGAGCAGTTCTTC
TRBV6-5,TRBJ2-3,-,-,CASSWTSTDTQYF,TGTGCCAGCAGCTGGACTAGCACAGATACGCAGTATTTT